The clone carrying this T cell receptor (beta chain) is a singleton in its sample. This CDR3 is built from 16 residues. The V gene's germline CDR1 is SGHTA and CDR2 FQGTGA. Germline trimming cut 5 bases from V and 11 bases from J; bases unmatched to any gene: 17. This entry belongs to a study of tumor-infiltrating lymphocytes in oesophageal squamous cell carcinoma. TCRdb processed the PCR reads anew with MiXCR; each CDR3 protein has one entry. The sample lists 20,000 to 25,000 distinct CDR3 sequences, approximately 35% occurring once. Sequencing was performed on esophageal tumor tissue. The TCR was taken from a female donor with esophageal squamous cell carcinoma. The chain employs TRBV7-3 and TRBJ2-5, with 10 positions matching TRBD2. The CDR3 sequence: CASSPRTSGFWGEQYF. CDR3 DNA: TGTGCCAGCAGCCCTAGGACTAGCGGCTTCTGGGGTGAGCAGTACTTC.